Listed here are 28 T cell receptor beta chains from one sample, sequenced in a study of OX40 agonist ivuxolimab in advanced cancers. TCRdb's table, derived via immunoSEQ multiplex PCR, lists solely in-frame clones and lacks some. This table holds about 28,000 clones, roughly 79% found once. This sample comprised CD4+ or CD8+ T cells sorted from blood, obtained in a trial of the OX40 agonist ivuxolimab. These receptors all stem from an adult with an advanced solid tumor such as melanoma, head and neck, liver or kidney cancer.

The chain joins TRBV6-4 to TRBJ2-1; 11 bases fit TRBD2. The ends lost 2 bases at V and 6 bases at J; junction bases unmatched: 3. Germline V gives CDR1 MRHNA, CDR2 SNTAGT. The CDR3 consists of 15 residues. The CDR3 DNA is TGTGCCAGCAGTGACGGGACTAGCGGCCTCAATGAGCAGTTCTTC. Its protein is CASSDGTSGLNEQFF.

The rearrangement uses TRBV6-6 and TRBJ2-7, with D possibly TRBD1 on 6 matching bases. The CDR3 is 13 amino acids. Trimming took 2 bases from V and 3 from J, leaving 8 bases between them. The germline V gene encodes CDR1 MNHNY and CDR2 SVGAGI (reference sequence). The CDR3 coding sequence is TGTGCCAGCAGTTACGGCAGGGGCTACGAGCAGTACTTC. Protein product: CASSYGRGYEQYF.

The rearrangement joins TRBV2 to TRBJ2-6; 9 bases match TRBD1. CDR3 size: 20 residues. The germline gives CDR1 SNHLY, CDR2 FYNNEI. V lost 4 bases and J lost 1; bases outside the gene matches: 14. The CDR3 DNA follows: TGTGCCAGCAGTGGGTTCCCGGGACAGGGAATCTTATCTGGGGCCAACGTCCTGACTTTC. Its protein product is CASSGFPGQGILSGANVLTF.

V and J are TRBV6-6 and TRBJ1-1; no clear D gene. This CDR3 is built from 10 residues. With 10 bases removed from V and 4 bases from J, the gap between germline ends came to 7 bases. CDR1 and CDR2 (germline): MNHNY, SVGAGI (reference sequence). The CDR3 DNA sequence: TGTGCCATCCAAGCCACTGAAGCTTTCTTT. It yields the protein CAIQATEAFF.

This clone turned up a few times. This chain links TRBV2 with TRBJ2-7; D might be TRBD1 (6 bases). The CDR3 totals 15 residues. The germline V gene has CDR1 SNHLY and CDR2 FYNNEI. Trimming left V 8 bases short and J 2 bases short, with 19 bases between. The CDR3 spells CASGSVDRTAYEQYF. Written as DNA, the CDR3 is TGTGCCAGCGGAAGCGTAGACAGGACAGCCTACGAGCAGTACTTC.

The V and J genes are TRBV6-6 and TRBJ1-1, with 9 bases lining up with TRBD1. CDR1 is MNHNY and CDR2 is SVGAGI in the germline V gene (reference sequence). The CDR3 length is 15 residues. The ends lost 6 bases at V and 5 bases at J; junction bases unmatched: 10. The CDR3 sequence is CASRLTGTGRTEAFF. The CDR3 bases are TGTGCCAGCAGACTAACCGGGACAGGGAGGACTGAAGCTTTCTTT.

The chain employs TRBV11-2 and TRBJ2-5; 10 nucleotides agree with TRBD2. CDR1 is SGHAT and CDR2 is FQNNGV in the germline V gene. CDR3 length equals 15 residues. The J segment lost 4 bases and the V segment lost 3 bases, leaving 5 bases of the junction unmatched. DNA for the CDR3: TGTGCCAGCAGCTTGCAGCGGGGGGGCCGAGAGACCCAGTACTTC. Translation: CASSLQRGGRETQYF.

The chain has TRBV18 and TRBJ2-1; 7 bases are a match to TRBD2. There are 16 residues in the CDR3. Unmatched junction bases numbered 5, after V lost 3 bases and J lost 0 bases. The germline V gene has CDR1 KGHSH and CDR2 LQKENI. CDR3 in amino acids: CASSPPGGSSYNEQFF. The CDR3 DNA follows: TGTGCCAGCTCACCCCCCGGGGGGTCCTCCTACAATGAGCAGTTCTTC.

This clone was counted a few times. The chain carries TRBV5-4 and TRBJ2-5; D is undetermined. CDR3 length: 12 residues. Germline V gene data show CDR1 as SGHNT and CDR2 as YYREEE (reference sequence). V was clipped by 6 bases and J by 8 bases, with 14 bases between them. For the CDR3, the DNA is TGTGCCAGCAACTACCCCGGATCAACCCAGTACTTC. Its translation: CASNYPGSTQYF.

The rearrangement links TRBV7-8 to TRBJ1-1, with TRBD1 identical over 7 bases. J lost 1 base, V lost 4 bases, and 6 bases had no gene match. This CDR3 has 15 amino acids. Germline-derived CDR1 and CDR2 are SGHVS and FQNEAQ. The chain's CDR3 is CASSSRTGENTEAFF. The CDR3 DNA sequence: TGTGCCAGCAGCTCGCGGACAGGAGAGAACACTGAAGCTTTCTTT.

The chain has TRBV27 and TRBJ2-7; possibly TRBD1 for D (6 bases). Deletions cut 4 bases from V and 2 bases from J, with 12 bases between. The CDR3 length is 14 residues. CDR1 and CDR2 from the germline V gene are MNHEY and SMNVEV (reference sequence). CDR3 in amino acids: CASSSQGNPYEQYF. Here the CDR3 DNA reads TGTGCCAGCAGTTCCCAGGGGAACCCCTACGAGCAGTACTTC.

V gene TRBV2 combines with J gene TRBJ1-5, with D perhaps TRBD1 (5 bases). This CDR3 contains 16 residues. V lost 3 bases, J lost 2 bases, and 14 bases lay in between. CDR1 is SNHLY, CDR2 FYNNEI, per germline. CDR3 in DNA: TGTGCCAGCAGTGACGTAGACAGAGGCGGCAATCAGCCCCAGCATTTT. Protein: CASSDVDRGGNQPQHF.

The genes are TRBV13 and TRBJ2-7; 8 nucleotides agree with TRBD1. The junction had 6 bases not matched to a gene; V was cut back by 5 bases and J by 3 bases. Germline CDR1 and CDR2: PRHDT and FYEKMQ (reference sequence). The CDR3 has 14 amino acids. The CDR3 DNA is TGTGCCAGCAGCCCGAACAGGGGGGACTACGAGCAGTACTTC. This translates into CASSPNRGDYEQYF.

CDR3 sequence (DNA): TGTGCCAGCAGCGTAGTCGGGGGGGCCTCCGAGACCCAGTACTTC. This codes for CASSVVGGASETQYF. V and J are TRBV9 and TRBJ2-5, with 8 bases aligning to TRBD2. CDR3 length: 15 residues. The V gene's germline CDR1 is SGDLS and CDR2 YYNGEE. Losses at the gene ends were 0 bases for V and 5 bases for J; bases not matched to a gene: 6.

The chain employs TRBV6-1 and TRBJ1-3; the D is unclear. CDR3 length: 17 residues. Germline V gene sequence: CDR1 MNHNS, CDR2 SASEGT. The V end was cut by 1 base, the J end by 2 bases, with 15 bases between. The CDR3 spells CASSEEYGFQPGNTIYF. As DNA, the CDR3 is TGTGCCAGCAGTGAAGAATACGGATTTCAGCCTGGAAACACCATATATTTT.

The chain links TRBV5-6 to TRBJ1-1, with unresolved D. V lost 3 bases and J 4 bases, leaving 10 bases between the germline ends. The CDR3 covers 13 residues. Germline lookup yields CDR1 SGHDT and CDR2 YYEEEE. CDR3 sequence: CASSSGLLTEAFF. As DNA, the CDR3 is TGTGCCAGCAGCTCCGGGTTGCTCACTGAAGCTTTCTTT.

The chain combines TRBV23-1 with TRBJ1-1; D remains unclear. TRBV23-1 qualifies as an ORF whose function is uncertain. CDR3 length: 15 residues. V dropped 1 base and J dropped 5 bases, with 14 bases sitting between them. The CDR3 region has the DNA TGCGCCAGCAGTCAATTGGGCTCCCTGGGGACTGAAGCTTTCTTT. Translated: CASSQLGSLGTEAFF.

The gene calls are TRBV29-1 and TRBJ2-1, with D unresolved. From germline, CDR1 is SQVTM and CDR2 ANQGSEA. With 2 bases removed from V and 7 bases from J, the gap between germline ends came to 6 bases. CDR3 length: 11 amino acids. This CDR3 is CSVEYRNEQFF. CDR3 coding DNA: TGCAGCGTTGAATATCGGAATGAGCAGTTCTTC.

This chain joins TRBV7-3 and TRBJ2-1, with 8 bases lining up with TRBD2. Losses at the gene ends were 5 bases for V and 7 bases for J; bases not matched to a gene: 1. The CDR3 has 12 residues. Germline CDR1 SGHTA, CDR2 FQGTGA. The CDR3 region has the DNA TGTGCCAGCAGCCCGGGGGGGAATGAGCAGTTCTTC. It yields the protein CASSPGGNEQFF. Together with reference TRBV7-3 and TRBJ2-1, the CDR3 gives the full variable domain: GAGVSQTPSNKVTEKGKYVELRCDPISGHTALYWYRQSLGQGPEFLIYFQGTGAADDSGLPNDRFFAVRPEGSVSTLKIQRTERGDSAVYLCASSPGGNEQFFGPGTRLTVL.

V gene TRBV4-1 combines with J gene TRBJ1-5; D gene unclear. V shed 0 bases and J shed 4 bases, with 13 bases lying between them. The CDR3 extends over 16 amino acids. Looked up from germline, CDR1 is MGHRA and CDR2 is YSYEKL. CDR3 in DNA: TGCGCCAGCAGCCAAGATTCCGGGTCTGTGAATCAGCCCCAGCATTTT. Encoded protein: CASSQDSGSVNQPQHF.

The CDR3 here is CAWSATGTAGDEQFF. DNA for the CDR3: TGTGCCTGGAGTGCAACCGGGACAGCTGGGGATGAGCAGTTCTTC. This chain joins TRBV30 and TRBJ2-1; 7 bases are a match to TRBD1. Germline assignment: CDR1 GTSNPN and CDR2 SVGIG (reference sequence). Unmatched junction bases numbered 11, after V lost 1 base and J lost 8 bases. This CDR3 region has 15 residues.

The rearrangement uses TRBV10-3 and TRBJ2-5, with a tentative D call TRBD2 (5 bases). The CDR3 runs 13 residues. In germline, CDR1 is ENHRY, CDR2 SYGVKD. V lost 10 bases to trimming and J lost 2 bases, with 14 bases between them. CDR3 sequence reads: CATEGQEQETQYF. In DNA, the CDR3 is TGTGCCACAGAGGGCCAAGAACAAGAGACCCAGTACTTC.

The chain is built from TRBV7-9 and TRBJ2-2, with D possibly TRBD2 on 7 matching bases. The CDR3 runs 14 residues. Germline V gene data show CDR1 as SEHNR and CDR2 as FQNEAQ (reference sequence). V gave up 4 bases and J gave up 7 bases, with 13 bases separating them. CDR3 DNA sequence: TGTGCCAGCAGCTATAACAGGGAGGGCGGGGAGCTGTTTTTT. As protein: CASSYNREGGELFF.

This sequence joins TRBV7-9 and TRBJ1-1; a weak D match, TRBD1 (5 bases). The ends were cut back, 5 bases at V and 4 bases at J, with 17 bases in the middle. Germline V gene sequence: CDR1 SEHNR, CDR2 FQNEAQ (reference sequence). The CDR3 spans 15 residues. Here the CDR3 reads CASSPLSYGGTEAFF. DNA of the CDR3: TGTGCCAGCAGCCCCCTCTCTTACGGGGGCACTGAAGCTTTCTTT.

The CDR3 DNA follows: TGCGCCAGCAGCGACGGCGGTGCACTAGCGGGGACTAACACCGGGGAGCTGTTTTTT. Translation gives CASSDGGALAGTNTGELFF. This chain joins TRBV4-3 and TRBJ2-2; 10 bases agree with TRBD2. The junction had 14 bases not matched to a gene; V was cut back by 5 bases and J by 2 bases. Germline CDR1 and CDR2: LGHNA and YSLEER. The CDR3 sequence is 19 residues long.

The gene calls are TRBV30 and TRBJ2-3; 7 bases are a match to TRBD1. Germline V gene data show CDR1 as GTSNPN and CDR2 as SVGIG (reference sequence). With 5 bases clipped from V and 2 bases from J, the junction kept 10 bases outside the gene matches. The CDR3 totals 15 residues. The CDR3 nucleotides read TGTGCCTGGCGTCCGGGACAGAGAAACACAGATACGCAGTATTTT. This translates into CAWRPGQRNTDTQYF. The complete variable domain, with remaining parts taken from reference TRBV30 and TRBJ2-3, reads SQTIHQWPATLVQPVGSPLSLECTVEGTSNPNLYWYRQAAGRGLQLLFYSVGIGQISSEVPQNLSASRPQDRQFILSSKKLLLSDSGFYLCAWRPGQRNTDTQYFGPGTRLTVL.

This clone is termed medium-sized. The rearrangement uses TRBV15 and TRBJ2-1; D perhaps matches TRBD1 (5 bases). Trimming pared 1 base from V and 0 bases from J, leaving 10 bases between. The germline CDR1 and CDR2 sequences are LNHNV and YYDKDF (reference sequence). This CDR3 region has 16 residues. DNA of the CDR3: TGTGCCACCAGCAGAGGGGGCTTAAGCTCCTACAATGAGCAGTTCTTC. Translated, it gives CATSRGGLSSYNEQFF.

The CDR3 loop is CASSVKRGRSDTQYF. The CDR3 DNA is TGTGCCAGCAGCGTAAAGCGGGGGAGGTCAGATACGCAGTATTTT. J is TRBJ2-3 and V is TRBV7-3; 8 bases line up with TRBD2. J lost 4 bases, V lost 5 bases, and 8 bases had no gene match. The CDR3 sequence is 15 residues long. CDR1 SGHTA and CDR2 FQGTGA come from the germline V gene.